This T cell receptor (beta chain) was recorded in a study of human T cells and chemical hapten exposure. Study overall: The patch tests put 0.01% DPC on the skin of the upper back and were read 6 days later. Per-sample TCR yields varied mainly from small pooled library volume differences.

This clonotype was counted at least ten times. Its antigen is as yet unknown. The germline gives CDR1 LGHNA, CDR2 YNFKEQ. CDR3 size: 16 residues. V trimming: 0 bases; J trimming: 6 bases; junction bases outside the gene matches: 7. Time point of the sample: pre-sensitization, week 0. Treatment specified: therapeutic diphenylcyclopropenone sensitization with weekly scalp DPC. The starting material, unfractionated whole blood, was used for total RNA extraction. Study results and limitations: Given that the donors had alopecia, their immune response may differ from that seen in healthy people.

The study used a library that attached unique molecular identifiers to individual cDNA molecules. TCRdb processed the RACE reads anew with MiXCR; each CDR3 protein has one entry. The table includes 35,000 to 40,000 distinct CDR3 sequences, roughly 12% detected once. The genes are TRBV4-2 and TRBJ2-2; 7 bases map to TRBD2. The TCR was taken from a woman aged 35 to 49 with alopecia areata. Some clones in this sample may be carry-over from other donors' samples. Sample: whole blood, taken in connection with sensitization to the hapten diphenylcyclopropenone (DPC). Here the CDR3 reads CASSQDWRGGAGELFF. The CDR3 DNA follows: TGTGCCAGCAGCCAAGATTGGAGGGGAGGGGCCGGGGAGCTGTTTTTT.